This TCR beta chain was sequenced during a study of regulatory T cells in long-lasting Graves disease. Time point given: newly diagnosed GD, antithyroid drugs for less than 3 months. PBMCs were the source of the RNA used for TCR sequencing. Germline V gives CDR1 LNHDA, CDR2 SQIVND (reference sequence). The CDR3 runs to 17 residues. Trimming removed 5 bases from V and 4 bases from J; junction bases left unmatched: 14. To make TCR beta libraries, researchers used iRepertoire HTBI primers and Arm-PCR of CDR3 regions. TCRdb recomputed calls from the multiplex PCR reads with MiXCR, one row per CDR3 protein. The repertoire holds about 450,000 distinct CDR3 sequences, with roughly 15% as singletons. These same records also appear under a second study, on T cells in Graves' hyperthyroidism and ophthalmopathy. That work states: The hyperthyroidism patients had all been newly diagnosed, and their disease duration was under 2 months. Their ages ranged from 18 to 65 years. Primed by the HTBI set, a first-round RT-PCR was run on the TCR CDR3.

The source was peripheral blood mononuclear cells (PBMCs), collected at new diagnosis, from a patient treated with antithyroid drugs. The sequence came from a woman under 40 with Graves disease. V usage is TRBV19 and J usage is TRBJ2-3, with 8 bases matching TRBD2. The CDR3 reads CASSPRRASGSADTQYF. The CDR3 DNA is TGTGCCAGTAGTCCCCGAAGGGCGAGCGGGAGCGCAGATACGCAGTATTTT.